In this sample, the clone carrying this T cell receptor beta chain turned up once. In the study's own analysis: For nucleated cells, counts were estimated from reference gene primer amplification. Libraries were prepared by immunoSEQ multiplex PCR; TCRdb keeps only in-frame clonotypes and omits some of them. From that table come the V and J calls and clone size; the DNA was used to work out D and trimming. The sample has about 140,000 clones; over 70% are singletons. The sample originates from a study of blood T cell repertoires in COVID-19. Turning to the study itself: The analysed material was cDNA or gDNA that came from T cells, B-cell-depleted T cells, or PBMCs.

The sample taken for sequencing was peripheral blood. The TCR sequence derives from a man aged 55 to 70 with active or convalescent COVID-19.

The CDR3 DNA sequence: TGTGCCAGCAGTCTCCACACGGGGGCCTACGAGCAGTACTTC. This sequence encodes CASSLHTGAYEQYF. The chain joins TRBV27 to TRBJ2-7, with a possible D match to TRBD2 (6 bases). The V end lost 5 bases, the J end lost 2 bases, and 13 bases lay between the germline ends. There are 14 residues in the CDR3. Germline V CDR1 and CDR2: MNHEY, SMNVEV (reference sequence).